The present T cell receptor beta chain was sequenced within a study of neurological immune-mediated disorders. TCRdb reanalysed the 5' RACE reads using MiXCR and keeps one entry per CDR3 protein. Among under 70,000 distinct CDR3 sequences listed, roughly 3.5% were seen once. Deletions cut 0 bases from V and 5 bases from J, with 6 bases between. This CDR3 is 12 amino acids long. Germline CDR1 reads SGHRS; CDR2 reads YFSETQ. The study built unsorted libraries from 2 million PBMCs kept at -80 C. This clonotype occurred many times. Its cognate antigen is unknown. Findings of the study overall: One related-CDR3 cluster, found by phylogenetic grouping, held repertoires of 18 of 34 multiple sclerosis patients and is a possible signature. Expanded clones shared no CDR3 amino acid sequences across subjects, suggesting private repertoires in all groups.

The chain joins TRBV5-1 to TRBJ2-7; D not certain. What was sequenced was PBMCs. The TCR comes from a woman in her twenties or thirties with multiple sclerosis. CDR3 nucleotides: TGCGCCAGCAGCTTGGAAGGTCACGAGCAGTACTTC. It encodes CASSLEGHEQYF. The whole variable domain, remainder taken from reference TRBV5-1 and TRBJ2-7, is KAGVTQTPRYLIKTRGQQVTLSCSPISGHRSVSWYQQTPGQGLQFLFEYFSETQRNKGNFPGRFSGRQFSNSRSEMNVSTLELGDSALYLCASSLEGHEQYFGPGTRLTVT.